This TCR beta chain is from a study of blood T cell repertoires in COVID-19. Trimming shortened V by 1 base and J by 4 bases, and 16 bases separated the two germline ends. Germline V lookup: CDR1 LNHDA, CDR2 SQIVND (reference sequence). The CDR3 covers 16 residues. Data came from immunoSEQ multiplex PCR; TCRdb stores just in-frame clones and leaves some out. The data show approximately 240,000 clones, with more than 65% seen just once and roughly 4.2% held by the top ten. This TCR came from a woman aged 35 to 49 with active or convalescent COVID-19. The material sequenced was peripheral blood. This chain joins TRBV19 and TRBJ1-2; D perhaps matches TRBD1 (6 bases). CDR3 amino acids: CASSIGGRGAGYGYTF. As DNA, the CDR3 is TGTGCCAGTAGTATAGGAGGCAGGGGCGCGGGCTATGGCTACACCTTC. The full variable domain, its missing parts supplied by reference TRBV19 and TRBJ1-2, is DGGITQSPKYLFRKEGQNVTLSCEQNLNHDAMYWYRQDPGQGLRLIYYSQIVNDFQKGDIAEGYSVSREKKESFPLTVTSAQKNPTAFYLCASSIGGRGAGYGYTFGSGTRLTVV.